The entry below gives a single T cell receptor beta chain sequence along with its context. Its antigen is not identified. Depths of 1 in 200,000 to 1 in 1 million T cells were the sequencing target. The table came from immunoSEQ multiplex PCR; TCRdb's copy has only in-frame clones and leaves some out. The table lists about 140,000 clones, 80% to 95% of them singletons. These data originate in a study of cytotoxic CD8 clonotypes in ibrutinib-treated CLL. Findings and caveats of the study: The study found clonality rose at ibrutinib response, then fell toward baseline at progression.

V gave up 7 bases and J gave up 6 bases; unmatched junction bases: 16. Germline values: CDR1 MNHEY, CDR2 SMNVEV (reference sequence). This CDR3 region has 17 residues. Investigators sourced approximately 2 micrograms of genomic DNA from cryopreserved PBMCs for TCR beta libraries. This rearrangement joins TRBV27 to TRBJ2-4, with TRBD1 matching over 9 bases. The receptor's source is a human donor with chronic lymphocytic leukemia. The specimen was PBMCs, collected after 12 months of ibrutinib treatment. The CDR3 nucleotides read TGTGCCAGCAAAAATCCCGGGACAGGGACGTGGAGAAACATTCAGTACTTC. Amino acids: CASKNPGTGTWRNIQYF.